This T cell receptor beta chain was retrieved from a study of T cell repertoires in cytomegalovirus infection. The overall study: An indication of both CMV infection and matching HLA type came from public TCR beta signatures. Study outcomes and limitations: Clonotype analysis showed dominance of the ex vivo response by HLA-C-restricted CMV-specific TCR beta clonotypes. CMV carriers with the relevant HLA were identified by cumulative public TCR beta family frequency.

The germline gives CDR1 MNHGY, CDR2 SAAAGT. Trimming removed 6 bases from V and 8 bases from J, with 20 bases in between. The CDR3 has 15 amino acids. TCRdb re-called the reads through MiXCR, storing one row per CDR3 protein. The repertoire consists of 120,000 to 150,000 distinct CDR3 sequences, with 5.5% to 8% occurring once and the leading ten covering roughly 18%. A remark on this clonotype: The antigen remains unidentified.

J is TRBJ2-1 and V is TRBV6-8; possible D gene TRBD2, 6 bases. The clonotype originates from a human donor in good health (CMV status not recorded). Some clones in this sample may be carry-over from other donors' samples. Sequencing was done on a sample of PBMCs. The CDR3: CASSPGGTTLDEQFF. The DNA of the CDR3 is TGTGCCAGCAGCCCCGGCGGGACGACGTTGGATGAGCAGTTCTTC.